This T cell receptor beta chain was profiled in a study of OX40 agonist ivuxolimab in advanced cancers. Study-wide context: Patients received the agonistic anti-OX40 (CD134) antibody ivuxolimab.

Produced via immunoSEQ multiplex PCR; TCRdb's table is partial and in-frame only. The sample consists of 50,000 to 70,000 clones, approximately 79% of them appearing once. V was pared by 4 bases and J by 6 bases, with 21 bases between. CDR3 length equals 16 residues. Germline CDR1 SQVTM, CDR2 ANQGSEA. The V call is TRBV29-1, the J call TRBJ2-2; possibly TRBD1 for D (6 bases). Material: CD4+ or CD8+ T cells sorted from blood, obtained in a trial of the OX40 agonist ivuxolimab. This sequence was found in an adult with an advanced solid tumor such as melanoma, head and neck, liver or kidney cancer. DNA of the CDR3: TGCAGCGTTGGTGGCGTGGGCAGGGGCGGCTCCGGGGAGCTGTTTTTT. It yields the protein CSVGGVGRGGSGELFF.